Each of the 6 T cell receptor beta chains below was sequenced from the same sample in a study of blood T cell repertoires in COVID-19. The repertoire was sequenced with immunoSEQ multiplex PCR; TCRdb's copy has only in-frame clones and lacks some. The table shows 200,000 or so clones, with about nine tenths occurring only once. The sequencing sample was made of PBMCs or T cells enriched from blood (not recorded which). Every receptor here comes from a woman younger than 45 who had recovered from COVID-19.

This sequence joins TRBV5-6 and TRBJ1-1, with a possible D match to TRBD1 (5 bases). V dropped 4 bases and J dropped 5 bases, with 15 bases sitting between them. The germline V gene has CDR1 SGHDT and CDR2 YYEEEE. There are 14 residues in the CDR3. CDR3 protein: CASSPPTGWTEAFF. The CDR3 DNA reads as TGTGCCAGCAGCCCACCCACAGGTTGGACTGAAGCTTTCTTT.

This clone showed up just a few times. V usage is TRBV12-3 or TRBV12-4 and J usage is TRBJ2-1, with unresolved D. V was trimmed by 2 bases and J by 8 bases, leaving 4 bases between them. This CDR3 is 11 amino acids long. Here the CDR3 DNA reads TGTGCCAGCAGTTTAACGGATGAGCAGTTCTTC. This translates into CASSLTDEQFF.

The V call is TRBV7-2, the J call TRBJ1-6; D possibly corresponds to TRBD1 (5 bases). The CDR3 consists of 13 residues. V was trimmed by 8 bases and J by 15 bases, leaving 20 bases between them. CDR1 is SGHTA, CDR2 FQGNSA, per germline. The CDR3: CASCQGDRIILHF. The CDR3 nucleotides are TGTGCCAGCTGCCAGGGTGACAGAATAATCCTCCACTTT.

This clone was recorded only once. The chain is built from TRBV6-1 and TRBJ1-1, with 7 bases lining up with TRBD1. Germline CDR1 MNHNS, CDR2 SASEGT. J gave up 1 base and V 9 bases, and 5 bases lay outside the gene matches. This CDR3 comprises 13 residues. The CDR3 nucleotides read TGTGCCAGGCGACAGGGACCGAACACTGAAGCTTTCTTT. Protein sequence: CARRQGPNTEAFF.

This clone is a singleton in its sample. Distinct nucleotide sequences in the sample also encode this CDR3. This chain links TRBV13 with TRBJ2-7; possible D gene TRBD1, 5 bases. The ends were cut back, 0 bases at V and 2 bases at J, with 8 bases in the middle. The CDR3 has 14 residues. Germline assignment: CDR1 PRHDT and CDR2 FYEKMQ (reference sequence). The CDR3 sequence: CASSLGQGTYEQYF. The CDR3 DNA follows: TGTGCCAGCAGCTTAGGCCAGGGAACCTACGAGCAGTACTTC.

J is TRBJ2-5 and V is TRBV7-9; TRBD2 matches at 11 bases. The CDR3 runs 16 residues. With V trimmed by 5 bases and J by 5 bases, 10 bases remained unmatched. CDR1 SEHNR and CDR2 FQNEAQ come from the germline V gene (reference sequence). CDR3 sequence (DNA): TGTGCCAGCAGCCCTAGGGTAGCGGGGGGGCCGGAGACCCAGTACTTC. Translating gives CASSPRVAGGPETQYF.